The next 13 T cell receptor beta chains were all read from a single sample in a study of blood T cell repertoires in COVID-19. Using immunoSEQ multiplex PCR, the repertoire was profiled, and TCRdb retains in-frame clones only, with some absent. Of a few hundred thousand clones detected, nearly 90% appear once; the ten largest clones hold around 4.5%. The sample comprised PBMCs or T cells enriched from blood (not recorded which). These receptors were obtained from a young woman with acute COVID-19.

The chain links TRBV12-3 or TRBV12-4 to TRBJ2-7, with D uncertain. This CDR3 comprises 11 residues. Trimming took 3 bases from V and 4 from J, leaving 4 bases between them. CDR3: CASSFNYEQYF. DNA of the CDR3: TGTGCCAGCAGTTTTAATTACGAGCAGTACTTC.

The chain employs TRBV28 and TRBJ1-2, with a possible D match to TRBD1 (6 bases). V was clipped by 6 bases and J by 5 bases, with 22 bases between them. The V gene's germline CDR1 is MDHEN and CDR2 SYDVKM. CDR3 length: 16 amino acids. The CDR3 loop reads CASSLPFGQGLYGYTF. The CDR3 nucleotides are TGTGCCAGCAGCCTGCCTTTCGGCCAGGGGTTATATGGCTACACCTTC.

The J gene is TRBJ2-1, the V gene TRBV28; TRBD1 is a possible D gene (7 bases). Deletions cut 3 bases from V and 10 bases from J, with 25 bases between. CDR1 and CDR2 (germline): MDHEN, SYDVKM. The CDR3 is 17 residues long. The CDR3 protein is CASSFQFRDGGGPEQFF. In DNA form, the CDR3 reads TGTGCCAGCAGTTTCCAATTCCGGGACGGAGGGGGCCCAGAGCAGTTCTTC.

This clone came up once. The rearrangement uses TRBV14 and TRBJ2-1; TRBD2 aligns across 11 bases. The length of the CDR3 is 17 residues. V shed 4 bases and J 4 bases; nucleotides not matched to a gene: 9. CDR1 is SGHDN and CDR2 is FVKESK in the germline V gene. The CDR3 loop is CASSLRSGTSGYNEQFF. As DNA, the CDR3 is TGTGCCAGCAGCCTACGCTCCGGGACTAGCGGTTACAATGAGCAGTTCTTC.

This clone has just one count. The CDR3 region has the DNA TGTGCCAGCAGCTCCTCGGGACTAGCGGGATTGGGTGAGCAGTTCTTC. Residues: CASSSSGLAGLGEQFF. The chain carries TRBV7-9 and TRBJ2-1, with 13 bases lining up with TRBD2. Germline-derived CDR1 and CDR2 are SEHNR and FQNEAQ (reference sequence). J lost 9 bases, V lost 4 bases, and 9 bases had no gene match. The CDR3 loop spans 16 amino acids.

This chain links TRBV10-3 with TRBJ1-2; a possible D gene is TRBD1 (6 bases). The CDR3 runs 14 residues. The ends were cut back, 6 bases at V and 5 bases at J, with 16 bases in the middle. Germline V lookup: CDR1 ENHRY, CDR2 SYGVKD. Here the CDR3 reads CAIRVGQGGYGYTF. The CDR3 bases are TGTGCCATCAGGGTGGGACAAGGTGGTTATGGCTACACCTTC.

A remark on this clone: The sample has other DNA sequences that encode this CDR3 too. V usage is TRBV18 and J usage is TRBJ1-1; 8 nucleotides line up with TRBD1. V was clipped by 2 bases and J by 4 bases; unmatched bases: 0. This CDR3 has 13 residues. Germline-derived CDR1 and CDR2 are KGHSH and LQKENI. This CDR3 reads CASSPTGGTEAFF. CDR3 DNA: TGTGCCAGCTCACCAACAGGGGGCACTGAAGCTTTCTTT.

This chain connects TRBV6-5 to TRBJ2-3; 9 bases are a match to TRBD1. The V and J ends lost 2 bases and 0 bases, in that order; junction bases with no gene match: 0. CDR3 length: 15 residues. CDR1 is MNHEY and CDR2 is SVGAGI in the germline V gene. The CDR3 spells CASSYGTGSTDTQYF. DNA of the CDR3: TGTGCCAGCAGTTACGGGACAGGGAGCACAGATACGCAGTATTTT.

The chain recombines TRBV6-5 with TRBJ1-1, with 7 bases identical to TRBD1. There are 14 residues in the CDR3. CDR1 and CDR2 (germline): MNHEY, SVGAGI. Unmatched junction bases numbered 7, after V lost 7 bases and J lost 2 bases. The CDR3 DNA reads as TGTGCCAGCAATCCGGGACAGCCTAACACTGAAGCTTTCTTT. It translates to CASNPGQPNTEAFF.

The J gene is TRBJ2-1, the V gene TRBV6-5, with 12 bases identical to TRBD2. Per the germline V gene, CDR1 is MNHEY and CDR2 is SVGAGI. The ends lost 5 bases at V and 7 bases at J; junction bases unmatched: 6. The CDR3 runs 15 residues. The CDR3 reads CASSPLAGGGNEQFF. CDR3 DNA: TGTGCCAGCAGTCCCCTAGCGGGAGGGGGAAATGAGCAGTTCTTC.

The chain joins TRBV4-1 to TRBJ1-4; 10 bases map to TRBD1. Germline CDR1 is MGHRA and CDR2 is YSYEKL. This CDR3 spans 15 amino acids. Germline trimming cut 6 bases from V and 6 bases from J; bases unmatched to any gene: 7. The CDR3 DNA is TGCGCCAGCAGTCTTGACGGGACAGGGGATGAAAAACTGTTTTTT. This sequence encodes CASSLDGTGDEKLFF.

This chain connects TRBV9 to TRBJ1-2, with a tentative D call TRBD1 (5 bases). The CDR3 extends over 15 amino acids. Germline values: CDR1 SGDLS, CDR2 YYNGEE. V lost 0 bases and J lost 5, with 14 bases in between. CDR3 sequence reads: CASSVGEGSSYGYTF. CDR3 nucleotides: TGTGCCAGCAGCGTAGGGGAGGGGTCGTCTTATGGCTACACCTTC.

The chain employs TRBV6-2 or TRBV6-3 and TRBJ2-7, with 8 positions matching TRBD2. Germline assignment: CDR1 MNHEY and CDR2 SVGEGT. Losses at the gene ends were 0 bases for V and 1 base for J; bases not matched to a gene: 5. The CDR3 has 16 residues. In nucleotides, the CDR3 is TGTGCCAGCAGTTACTCGAGGACTAGCAGATCCTACGAGCAGTACTTC. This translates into CASSYSRTSRSYEQYF.